Below, one T cell receptor beta chain is given with its context. What it binds is not known. These data are taken from a study of cytomegalovirus exposure and HLA in healthy donors. Overall study findings and caveats: Segments of the TCR beta V type were, in most cases, productive about 90% or about 30% of the time in an earlier analysis. Common viral pathogens seemed, in a later analysis, to connect with several of the most significant clusters. In a later analysis, productive TCRs from donors in an Asian-associated ancestry cluster reportedly carried fewer N-insertions than the cohort mean.

This PCR relied on a set of 60 Vbeta primers and 13 Jbeta primers. Produced via immunoSEQ multiplex PCR; TCRdb's table is partial and in-frame only. This sample has some 190,000 clones, with 81% found just once. Trimming removed 3 bases from V and 0 bases from J, with 12 bases in between. The CDR3 has 15 residues. Looked up from germline, CDR1 is SGHRS and CDR2 is YFSETQ. The specimen sequenced was PBMCs. The J gene is TRBJ2-5, the V gene TRBV5-1; perhaps TRBD2 as D (6 bases). The receptor was derived from a man in his forties in good health and CMV-seropositive. The CDR3 loop is CASSSSGGNQETQYF. The CDR3 DNA is TGCGCCAGCAGCTCCTCTGGGGGGAACCAAGAGACCCAGTACTTC.